This TCR beta chain was documented in a study of identical twins. TCRdb used MiXCR to reprocess the 5' RACE reads, holding one entry per CDR3 protein. Here the sample spans about 300,000 distinct CDR3 sequences, 9% to 15% being singletons. This clonotype was recorded a few times. V lost 4 bases and J lost 7, with 21 bases in between. CDR3 size: 16 residues. The germline V gene has CDR1 SGHKS and CDR2 YYEKEE (reference sequence). The same specimen was also included in a second study, on yellow fever vaccine responses in identical twins.

This chain joins TRBV5-5 and TRBJ2-1; D may be TRBD2 (6 bases). What was sequenced was CD8+ T cells sorted from blood. This receptor was taken from a woman aged 18-29 years in good health. The CDR3 nucleotides read TGTGCCAGCAGCGGACGCCTCCGGGAGTTACCGAATGAGCAGTTCTTC. The encoded protein is CASSGRLRELPNEQFF.